This TCR beta chain was found in a study of blood T cell repertoires in COVID-19. Whole-study context: There were acute and convalescent COVID-19 samples, and they came from the United States, Italy and Spain. PBMCs, B-cell-depleted T cells, or T cells provided the cDNA or gDNA that made up the material.

In the study's own analysis: Reference gene primer amplification yielded estimated nucleated cell counts. This table comes from immunoSEQ multiplex PCR, and its TCRdb copy is limited to in-frame clones, with some not included. V, J and clone size reflect that table, while D and trimming were determined from the DNA. The data show under 200,000 clones, around four fifths seen once. With 1 base removed from V and 6 bases from J, the gap between germline ends came to 13 bases. The germline CDR1 and CDR2 sequences are SGHTA and FQGNSA. The CDR3 loop spans 15 amino acids. During active infection, Seattle patients enrolled and were then monitored through disease.

The chain is built from TRBV7-2 and TRBJ1-5; D is ambiguous. The source material was peripheral blood. This sequence originates from a woman of 80 years or more with COVID-19, enrolled during active disease. The CDR3 reads CASSLGGPVGQPQHF. In nucleotides, the CDR3 is TGTGCCAGCAGCTTAGGAGGCCCCGTGGGTCAGCCCCAGCATTTT.